The following is a T cell receptor (beta chain) sequence with its context. The record originates from a study of blood T cells in healthy people across ages. Primers used in a second PCR of about 7 to 12 cycles were a sample-barcoded 5' primer and a J-beta primer mix. TCRdb used MiXCR to reprocess the 5' RACE reads, holding one entry per CDR3 protein. There are about 1.6 million distinct CDR3 sequences in the sample; about 35% occur only once, and around 11% lies in the top ten. With V trimmed by 0 bases and J by 1 base, 4 bases remained unmatched. The CDR3 covers 15 residues. Germline V CDR1 and CDR2: DFQATT, SNEGSKA (reference sequence).

The chain couples TRBV20-1 to TRBJ1-1; 8 bases match TRBD1. This TCR came from a woman under 40 in good health. Source material: blood. In nucleotides, the CDR3 is TGCAGTGCTAGAGACGCCGGGACAGGGAACACTGAAGCTTTCTTT. Protein sequence: CSARDAGTGNTEAFF.